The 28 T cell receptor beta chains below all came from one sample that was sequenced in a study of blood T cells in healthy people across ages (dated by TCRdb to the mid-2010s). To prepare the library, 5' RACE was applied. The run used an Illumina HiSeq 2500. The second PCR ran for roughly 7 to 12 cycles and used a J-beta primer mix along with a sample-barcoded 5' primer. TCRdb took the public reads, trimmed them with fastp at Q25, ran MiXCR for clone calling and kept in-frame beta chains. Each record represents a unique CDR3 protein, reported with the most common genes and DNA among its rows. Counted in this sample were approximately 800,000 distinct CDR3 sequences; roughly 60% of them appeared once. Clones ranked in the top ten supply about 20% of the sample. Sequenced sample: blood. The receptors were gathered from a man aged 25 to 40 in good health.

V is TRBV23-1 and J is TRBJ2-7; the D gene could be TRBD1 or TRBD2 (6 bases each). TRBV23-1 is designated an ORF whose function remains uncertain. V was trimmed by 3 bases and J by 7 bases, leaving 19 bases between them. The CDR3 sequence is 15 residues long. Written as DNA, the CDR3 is TGCGCCAGCAGTCATCCGGGGGCAGACTACAATGAGCAGTACTTC. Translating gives CASSHPGADYNEQYF.

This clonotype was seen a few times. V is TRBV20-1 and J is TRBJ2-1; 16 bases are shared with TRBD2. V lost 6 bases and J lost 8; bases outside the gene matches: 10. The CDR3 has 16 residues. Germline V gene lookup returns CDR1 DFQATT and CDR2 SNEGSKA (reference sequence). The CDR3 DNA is TGCAGTGCCATCGGGACTAGCGGGGGGGCCGGTGATGAGCAGTTCTTC. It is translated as CSAIGTSGGAGDEQFF.

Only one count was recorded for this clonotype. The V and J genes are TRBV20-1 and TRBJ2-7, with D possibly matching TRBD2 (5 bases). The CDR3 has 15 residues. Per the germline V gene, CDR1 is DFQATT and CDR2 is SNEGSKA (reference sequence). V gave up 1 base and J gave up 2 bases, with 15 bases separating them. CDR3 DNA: TGCAGTGCTAGAGTCTCCCCGGGGAACCCCTACGAGCAGTACTTC. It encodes CSARVSPGNPYEQYF.

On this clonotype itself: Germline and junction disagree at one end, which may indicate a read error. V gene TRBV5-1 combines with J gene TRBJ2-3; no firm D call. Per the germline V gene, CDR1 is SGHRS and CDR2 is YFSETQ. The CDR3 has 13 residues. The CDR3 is CASSGVGTDTQYF. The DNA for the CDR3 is TGTGCCAGCAGTGGGGTGGGCACAGATACGCAGTATTTT.

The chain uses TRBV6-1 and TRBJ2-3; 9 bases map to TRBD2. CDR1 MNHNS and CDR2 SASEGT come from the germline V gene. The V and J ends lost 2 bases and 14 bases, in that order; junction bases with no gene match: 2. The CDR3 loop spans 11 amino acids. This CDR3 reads CASSEWRGGYF. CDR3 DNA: TGTGCCAGCAGTGAATGGCGGGGGGGGTATTTT.

The CDR3 reads CASSAYNGEQFF. The CDR3 DNA sequence: TGTGCCAGCAGTGCGTATAACGGTGAGCAGTTCTTC. The chain combines TRBV6-1 with TRBJ2-1; D remains ambiguous. The CDR3 is 12 amino acids. V lost 4 bases to trimming and J lost 9 bases, with 10 bases between them. Germline CDR1 reads MNHNS; CDR2 reads SASEGT.

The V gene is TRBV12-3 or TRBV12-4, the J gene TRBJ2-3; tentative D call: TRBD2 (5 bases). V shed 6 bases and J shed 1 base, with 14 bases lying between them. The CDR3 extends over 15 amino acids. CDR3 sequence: CASSYGRAGTDTQYF. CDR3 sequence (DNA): TGTGCCAGCAGCTACGGACGAGCGGGCACAGATACGCAGTATTTT.

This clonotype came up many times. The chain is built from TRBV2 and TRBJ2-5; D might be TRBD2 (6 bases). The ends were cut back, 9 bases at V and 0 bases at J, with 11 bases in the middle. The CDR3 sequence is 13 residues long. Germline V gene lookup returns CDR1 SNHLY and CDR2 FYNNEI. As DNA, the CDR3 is TGTGCCAGGAGACTAGGAAACCAAGAGACCCAGTACTTC. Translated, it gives CARRLGNQETQYF. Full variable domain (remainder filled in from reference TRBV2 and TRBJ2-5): EPEVTQTPSHQVTQMGQEVILRCVPISNHLYFYWYRQILGQKVEFLVSFYNNEISEKSEIFDDQFSVERPDGSNFTLKIRSTKLEDSAMYFCARRLGNQETQYFGPGTRLLVL.

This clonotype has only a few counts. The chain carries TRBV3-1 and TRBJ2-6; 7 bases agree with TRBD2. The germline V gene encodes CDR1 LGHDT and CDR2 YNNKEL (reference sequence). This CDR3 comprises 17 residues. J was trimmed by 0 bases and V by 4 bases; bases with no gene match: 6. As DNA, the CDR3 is TGTGCCAGCAGCCTTCGGGAGGCCAGCTCTGGGGCCAACGTCCTGACTTTC. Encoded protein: CASSLREASSGANVLTF.

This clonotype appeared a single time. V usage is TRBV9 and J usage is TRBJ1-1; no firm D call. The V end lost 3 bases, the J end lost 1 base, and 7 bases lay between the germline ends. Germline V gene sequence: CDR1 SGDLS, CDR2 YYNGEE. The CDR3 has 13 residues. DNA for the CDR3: TGTGCCAGCAGCGCAACACAGAACACTGAAGCTTTCTTT. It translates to CASSATQNTEAFF.

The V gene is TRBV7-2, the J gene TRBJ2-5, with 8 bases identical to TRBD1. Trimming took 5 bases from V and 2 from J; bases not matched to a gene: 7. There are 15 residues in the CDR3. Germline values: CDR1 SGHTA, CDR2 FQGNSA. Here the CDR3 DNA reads TGTGCCAGCAGCCCGTGGACAGGGATACAAGAGACCCAGTACTTC. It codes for CASSPWTGIQETQYF.

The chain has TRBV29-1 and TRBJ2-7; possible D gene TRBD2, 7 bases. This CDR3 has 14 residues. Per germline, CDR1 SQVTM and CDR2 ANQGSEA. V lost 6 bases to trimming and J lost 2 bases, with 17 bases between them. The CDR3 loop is CSVGGARGTYEQYF. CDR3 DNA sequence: TGCAGCGTGGGGGGGGCTCGCGGGACCTACGAGCAGTACTTC.

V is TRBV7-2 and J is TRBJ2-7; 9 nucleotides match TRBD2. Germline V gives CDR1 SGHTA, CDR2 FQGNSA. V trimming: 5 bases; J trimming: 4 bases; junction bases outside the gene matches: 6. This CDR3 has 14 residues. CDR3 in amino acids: CASSPRLADYEQYF. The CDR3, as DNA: TGTGCCAGCAGCCCACGACTAGCGGATTACGAGCAGTACTTC.

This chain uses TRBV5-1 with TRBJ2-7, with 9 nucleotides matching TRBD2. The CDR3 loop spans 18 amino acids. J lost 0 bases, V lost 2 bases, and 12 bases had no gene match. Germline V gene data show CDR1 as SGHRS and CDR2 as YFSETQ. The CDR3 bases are TGCGCCAGCAGCTTTTCCAATTGGGTAGCGGGGGACTCCTACGAGCAGTACTTC. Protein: CASSFSNWVAGDSYEQYF.

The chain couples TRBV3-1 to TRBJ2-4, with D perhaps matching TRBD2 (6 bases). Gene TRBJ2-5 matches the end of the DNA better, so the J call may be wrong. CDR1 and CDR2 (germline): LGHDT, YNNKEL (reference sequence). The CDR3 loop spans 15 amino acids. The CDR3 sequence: CASSQDRSSEETQYF. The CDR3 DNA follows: TGTGCCAGCAGCCAAGATCGGTCTAGCGAGGAGACCCAGTACTTC.

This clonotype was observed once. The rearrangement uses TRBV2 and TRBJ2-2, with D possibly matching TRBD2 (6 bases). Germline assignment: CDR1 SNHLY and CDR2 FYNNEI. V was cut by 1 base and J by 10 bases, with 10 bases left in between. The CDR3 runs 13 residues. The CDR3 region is CASSEGRGVELFF. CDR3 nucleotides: TGTGCCAGCAGTGAAGGGCGGGGCGTGGAGCTGTTTTTT.

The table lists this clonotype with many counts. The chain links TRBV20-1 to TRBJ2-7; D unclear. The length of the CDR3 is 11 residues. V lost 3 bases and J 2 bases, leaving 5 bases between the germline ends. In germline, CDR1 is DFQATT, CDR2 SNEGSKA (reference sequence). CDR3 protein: CSARTPYEQYF. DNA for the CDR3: TGCAGTGCTAGGACCCCCTACGAGCAGTACTTC.

The CDR3 region is CASSFDRLYGYTF. DNA for the CDR3: TGTGCCAGCAGTTTCGACCGCCTCTATGGCTACACCTTC. The chain is built from TRBV27 and TRBJ1-2, with D uncertain. The V gene lost 3 bases and the J gene lost 4 bases, with 9 bases spanning the gap. The germline V gene has CDR1 MNHEY and CDR2 SMNVEV (reference sequence). This CDR3 has 13 residues.

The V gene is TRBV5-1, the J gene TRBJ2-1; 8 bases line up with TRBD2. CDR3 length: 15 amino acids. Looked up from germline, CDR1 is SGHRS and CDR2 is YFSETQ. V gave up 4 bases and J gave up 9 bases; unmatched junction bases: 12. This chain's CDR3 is CASSPIQRGGIEQFF. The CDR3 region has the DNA TGCGCCAGCAGCCCTATTCAACGGGGGGGTATTGAGCAGTTCTTC. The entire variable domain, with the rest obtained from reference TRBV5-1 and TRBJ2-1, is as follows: KAGVTQTPRYLIKTRGQQVTLSCSPISGHRSVSWYQQTPGQGLQFLFEYFSETQRNKGNFPGRFSGRQFSNSRSEMNVSTLELGDSALYLCASSPIQRGGIEQFFGPGTRLTVL.

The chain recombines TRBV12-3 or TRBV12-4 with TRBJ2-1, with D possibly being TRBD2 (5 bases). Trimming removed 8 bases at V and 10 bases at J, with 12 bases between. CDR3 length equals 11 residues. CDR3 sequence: CASALEAEQFF. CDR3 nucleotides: TGTGCCAGCGCCCTGGAGGCAGAGCAGTTCTTC.

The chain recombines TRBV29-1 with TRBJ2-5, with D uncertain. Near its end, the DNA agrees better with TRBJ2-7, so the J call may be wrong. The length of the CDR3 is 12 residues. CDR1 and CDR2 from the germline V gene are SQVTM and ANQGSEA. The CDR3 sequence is CSVEVLQTEQYF. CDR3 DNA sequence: TGCAGCGTTGAAGTTCTGCAGACCGAGCAGTACTTC.

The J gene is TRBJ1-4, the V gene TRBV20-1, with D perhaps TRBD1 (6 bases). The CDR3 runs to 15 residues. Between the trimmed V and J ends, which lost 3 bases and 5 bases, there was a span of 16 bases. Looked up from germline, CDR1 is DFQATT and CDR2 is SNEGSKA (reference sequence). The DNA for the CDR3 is TGCAGTGCTAGTCCCGACGGGACAAGCAATGAAAAACTGTTTTTT. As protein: CSASPDGTSNEKLFF.

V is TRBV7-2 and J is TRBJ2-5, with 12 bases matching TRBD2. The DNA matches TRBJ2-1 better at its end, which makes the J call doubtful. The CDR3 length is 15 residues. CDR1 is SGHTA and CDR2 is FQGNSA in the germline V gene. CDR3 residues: CASSVSSGRDHKQFF. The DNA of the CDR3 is TGTGCCAGCAGCGTATCTAGCGGGAGGGACCATAAGCAGTTCTTC.

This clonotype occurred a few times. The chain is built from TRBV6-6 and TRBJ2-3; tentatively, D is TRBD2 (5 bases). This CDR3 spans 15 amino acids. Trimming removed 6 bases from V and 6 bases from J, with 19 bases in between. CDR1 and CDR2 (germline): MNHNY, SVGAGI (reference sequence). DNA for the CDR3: TGTGCCAGCAGCTACCTACTCGAGGGTTTGGATACGCAGTATTTT. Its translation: CASSYLLEGLDTQYF.

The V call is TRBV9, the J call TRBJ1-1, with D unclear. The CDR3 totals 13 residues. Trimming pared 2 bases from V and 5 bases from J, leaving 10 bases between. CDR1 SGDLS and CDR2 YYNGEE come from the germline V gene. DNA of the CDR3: TGTGCCAGCAGCGTCTACCCTATGACTGAAGCTTTCTTT. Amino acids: CASSVYPMTEAFF.

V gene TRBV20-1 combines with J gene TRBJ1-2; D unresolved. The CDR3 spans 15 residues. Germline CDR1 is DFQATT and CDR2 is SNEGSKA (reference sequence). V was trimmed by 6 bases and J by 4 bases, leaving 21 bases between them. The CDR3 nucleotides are TGCAGTGCCCCCGCCTTCAGCGAGGAAGGCTATGGCTACACCTTC. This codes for CSAPAFSEEGYGYTF.

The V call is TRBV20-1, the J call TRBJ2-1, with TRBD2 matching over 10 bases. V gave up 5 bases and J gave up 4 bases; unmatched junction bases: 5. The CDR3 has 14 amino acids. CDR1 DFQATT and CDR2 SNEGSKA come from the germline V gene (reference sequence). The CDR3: CSAEPGLAYNEQFF. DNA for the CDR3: TGCAGTGCTGAACCGGGACTAGCGTACAATGAGCAGTTCTTC.

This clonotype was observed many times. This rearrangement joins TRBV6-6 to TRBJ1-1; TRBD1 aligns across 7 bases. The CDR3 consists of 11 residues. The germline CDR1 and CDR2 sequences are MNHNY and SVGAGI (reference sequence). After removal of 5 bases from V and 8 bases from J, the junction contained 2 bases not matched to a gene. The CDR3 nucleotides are TGTGCCAGCAGTCCGACAGGGGAAGCTTTCTTT. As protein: CASSPTGEAFF.